This entry lists 3 T cell receptor beta chains sequenced from one sample in a study of shared clonotypes between healthy human individuals. The table came from immunoSEQ multiplex PCR; TCRdb's copy has only in-frame clones and leaves some out. The sample has over 2,000,000 clones, roughly 93% seen once. Terminally differentiated effector memory CD45RA+ cells were left out of the naive CD8 fraction, which was CD45RO-negative and positively selected for CCR7. Sequenced input: naive CD8+ T cells from PBMCs. The receptors stem from a man aged 18 to 29 in good health. Some clones in this sample may be carry-over from other donors' samples.

The chain recombines TRBV5-1 with TRBJ2-2, with 9 positions matching TRBD1. The CDR3 contains 17 residues. J gave up 4 bases and V 4 bases, and 11 bases lay outside the gene matches. Germline assignment: CDR1 SGHRS and CDR2 YFSETQ. CDR3 nucleotide sequence: TGCGCCAGCAGCAACGGGGACAGGGAGGCGGCCACCGGGGAGCTGTTTTTT. It translates to CASSNGDREAATGELFF.

The CDR3 loop reads CASSEAGTEETQYF. The CDR3 region has the DNA TGTGCCAGCAGCGAAGCCGGGACAGAAGAGACCCAGTACTTC. This chain links TRBV9 with TRBJ2-5; 7 nucleotides line up with TRBD1. The CDR3 loop spans 14 amino acids. The V segment lost 3 bases and the J segment 3 bases; nucleotides outside the gene matches: 5. Germline CDR1 is SGDLS and CDR2 is YYNGEE. The full variable domain, completed using reference TRBV9 and TRBJ2-5, is DSGVTQTPKHLITATGQRVTLRCSPRSGDLSVYWYQQSLDQGLQFLIQYYNGEERAKGNILERFSAQQFPDLHSELNLSSLELGDSALYFCASSEAGTEETQYFGPGTRLLVL.

The V and J genes are TRBV6-5 and TRBJ1-1, with TRBD1 as a possible D gene (5 bases). CDR1 MNHEY and CDR2 SVGAGI come from the germline V gene. The V end was cut by 5 bases, the J end by 1 base, with 11 bases between. This CDR3 has 14 residues. The CDR3: CASSVSGQNTEAFF. As DNA, the CDR3 is TGTGCCAGCAGTGTTTCCGGACAGAACACTGAAGCTTTCTTT.